This T cell receptor (beta chain) is from a study of regulatory T cells in long-lasting Graves disease. Across the study: Newly diagnosed Graves' patients had under 3 months of antithyroid drugs.

Time point given: newly diagnosed GD, antithyroid drugs for less than 3 months. The TCR library was prepared using RNA isolated from PBMCs. This clonotype occurred many times. What it binds is not known. General observations from the study: Favoring TRBV28, TRBJ1-2 and TRBJ2-5 was a feature seen in persistent disease.

Arm-PCR with iRepertoire HTBI primers amplified the CDR3 regions for these TCR beta libraries. TCRdb fed the multiplex PCR reads into MiXCR, producing one record per CDR3 protein. This table has some 350,000 distinct CDR3 sequences, 15% to 20% appearing once. Losses at the gene ends were 3 bases for V and 3 bases for J; bases not matched to a gene: 12. This CDR3 contains 19 residues. The germline V gene encodes CDR1 KGHSH and CDR2 LQKENI. These sequences were also reported in another study, on T cells in Graves' hyperthyroidism and ophthalmopathy. According to that study: Before onset, ophthalmopathy was predicted by the model a median about 6.2 months earlier.

The source was peripheral blood mononuclear cells (PBMCs), collected at new diagnosis, from a patient treated with antithyroid drugs. The V and J genes are TRBV18 and TRBJ2-4, with TRBD2 matching over 12 bases. The receptor comes from a young woman with Graves disease. The CDR3 sequence: CASSPSTSGGRIYKNIQYF. Written as DNA, the CDR3 is TGTGCCAGCTCACCTTCGACTAGCGGGGGTAGGATTTACAAAAACATTCAGTACTTC.